These 19 T cell receptor beta chains were sequenced from one sample in a study of blood T cell repertoires in COVID-19. Sequencing was performed with immunoSEQ multiplex PCR; in TCRdb, only in-frame clones are kept and a portion is missing. The sample includes about 96,000 clones, around 90% of them seen just once. Sequenced sample: peripheral blood. The receptors were sampled from a human donor with COVID-19, enrolled during active disease. The donor label of this sample is uncertain.

This clone was counted once. J is TRBJ2-7 and V is TRBV30; TRBD2 matches at 10 bases. Per germline, CDR1 GTSNPN and CDR2 SVGIG (reference sequence). V was clipped by 5 bases and J by 9 bases; unmatched bases: 13. The length of the CDR3 is 14 residues. As DNA, the CDR3 is TGTGCCTGGGGCCACGGACTAGCGGAGGTCCGGCAGTACTTC. It is translated as CAWGHGLAEVRQYF.

J is TRBJ1-4 and V is TRBV5-4, with D hard to call. V was shortened by 8 bases and J by 0 bases, with 14 bases between the two germline ends. The germline V gene has CDR1 SGHNT and CDR2 YYREEE (reference sequence). The CDR3 totals 15 residues. Here the CDR3 reads CASTDSNATNEKLFF. CDR3 sequence (DNA): TGTGCCAGTACTGATTCTAATGCAACTAATGAAAAACTGTTTTTT.

In its sample, this clone was seen once. This rearrangement joins TRBV6-1 to TRBJ2-7; TRBD1 matches at 7 bases. Germline trimming cut 1 base from V and 2 bases from J; bases unmatched to any gene: 5. The CDR3 runs to 15 residues. Looked up from germline, CDR1 is MNHNS and CDR2 is SASEGT. DNA of the CDR3: TGTGCCAGCAGTGAAGGACAGGGTATACCCTACGAGCAGTACTTC. It codes for CASSEGQGIPYEQYF.

CDR3 amino acids: CASSDTGTGVYEQYF. The CDR3 DNA is TGTGCCAGCAGTGATACCGGGACAGGGGTTTACGAGCAGTACTTC. The chain joins TRBV25-1 to TRBJ2-7, with 10 bases matching TRBD1. Germline assignment: CDR1 MGHDK and CDR2 SYGVNS. The trim removed 3 bases at V and 4 bases at J, leaving 6 bases unmatched. The CDR3 contains 15 residues.

This rearrangement joins TRBV7-9 to TRBJ1-2; D perhaps matches TRBD1 (6 bases). This CDR3 has 15 residues. Trimming removed 5 bases at V and 4 bases at J, with 17 bases between. Germline V CDR1 and CDR2: SEHNR, FQNEAQ (reference sequence). CDR3 residues: CASSPQRGGVYGYTF. CDR3 coding DNA: TGTGCCAGCAGCCCCCAAAGGGGGGGGGTCTATGGCTACACCTTC.

The chain employs TRBV10-3 and TRBJ2-1; possible D gene TRBD2, 6 bases. V was clipped by 6 bases and J by 0 bases, with 12 bases between them. Germline V gives CDR1 ENHRY, CDR2 SYGVKD. This CDR3 has 15 amino acids. Here the CDR3 reads CAIRPSSDSYNEQFF. The CDR3 nucleotides read TGTGCCATCAGACCCTCTAGCGACTCCTACAATGAGCAGTTCTTC.

V and J are TRBV5-1 and TRBJ2-5; TRBD2 agrees at 8 bases. Per the germline V gene, CDR1 is SGHRS and CDR2 is YFSETQ. The CDR3 is 16 residues long. With V trimmed by 1 base and J by 0 bases, 5 bases remained unmatched. DNA of the CDR3: TGCGCCAGCAGCTTGTCCTCGACTAGCGACCAAGAGACCCAGTACTTC. This sequence encodes CASSLSSTSDQETQYF. The variable domain in full, with the rest retrieved from reference TRBV5-1 and TRBJ2-5, is KAGVTQTPRYLIKTRGQQVTLSCSPISGHRSVSWYQQTPGQGLQFLFEYFSETQRNKGNFPGRFSGRQFSNSRSEMNVSTLELGDSALYLCASSLSSTSDQETQYFGPGTRLLVL.

This chain uses TRBV6-5 with TRBJ1-1, with 10 nucleotides matching TRBD1. CDR3 length: 14 residues. Germline CDR1 and CDR2: MNHEY and SVGAGI. Trimming cost V 8 bases and J 7 bases; bases outside gene matches: 10. The CDR3 protein is CASDPGTGAVEAFF. The CDR3 DNA follows: TGTGCCAGCGACCCCGGGACAGGGGCTGTTGAAGCTTTCTTT.

The chain employs TRBV5-1 and TRBJ1-2; possibly TRBD1 for D (6 bases). The V gene's germline CDR1 is SGHRS and CDR2 YFSETQ. The CDR3 spans 15 residues. Trimming left V 0 bases short and J 6 bases short, with 15 bases between. CDR3 bases: TGCGCCAGCAGCTTGGCTTCTCAGGGGTTCGATGGCTACACCTTC. This gives the protein CASSLASQGFDGYTF.

Only a few counts were recorded for this clone. The rearrangement uses TRBV6-4 and TRBJ1-2; D is perhaps TRBD1 (6 bases). The CDR3 has 14 amino acids. Trimming took off 0 bases at V and 8 bases at J, with 13 bases between the two ends. Per germline, CDR1 MRHNA and CDR2 SNTAGT. The CDR3 is CASSDSGATGGYTF. DNA for the CDR3: TGTGCCAGCAGTGACTCAGGGGCAACAGGGGGCTACACCTTC.

The J gene is TRBJ2-5, the V gene TRBV7-3, with TRBD1 identical over 10 bases. Germline CDR1 SGHTA, CDR2 FQGTGA. Unmatched junction bases numbered 5, after V lost 5 bases and J lost 5 bases. The CDR3 is made up of 14 amino acids. CDR3 loop: CASSLTGGGETQYF. The CDR3 DNA is TGTGCCAGCAGCCTGACAGGGGGCGGTGAGACCCAGTACTTC. The full variable domain, rest sourced from reference TRBV7-3 and TRBJ2-5, is GAGVSQTPSNKVTEKGKYVELRCDPISGHTALYWYRQSLGQGPEFLIYFQGTGAADDSGLPNDRFFAVRPEGSVSTLKIQRTERGDSAVYLCASSLTGGGETQYFGPGTRLLVL.

The chain employs TRBV11-3 and TRBJ1-1, with unresolved D. In germline, CDR1 is SGHNT, CDR2 YENEEA. CDR3 length equals 13 residues. Trimming left V 8 bases short and J 0 bases short, with 10 bases between. DNA of the CDR3: TGTGCCAGCGGACTCAGGATGAACACTGAAGCTTTCTTT. Its protein is CASGLRMNTEAFF.

This clone appeared a few times. V usage is TRBV5-1 and J usage is TRBJ2-3; unclear D gene. The V gene lost 8 bases and the J gene lost 1 base, with 17 bases spanning the gap. The CDR3 length is 15 residues. Germline V CDR1 and CDR2: SGHRS, YFSETQ. The CDR3 loop reads CARSIEPLGTDTQYF. DNA of the CDR3: TGCGCCAGGTCCATCGAGCCACTTGGCACAGATACGCAGTATTTT.

This clone was seen a single time. The chain joins TRBV3-1 (or the pseudogene TRBV3-2) to TRBJ2-2; D possibly corresponds to TRBD2 (6 bases). Germline lookup yields CDR1 LGHDT and CDR2 YNNKEL (reference sequence). The CDR3 spans 20 residues. V lost 0 bases, J lost 6 bases, and 26 bases lay in between. CDR3 in amino acids: CASSQDRTGGRGDWAGELFF. The CDR3 DNA reads TGTGCCAGCAGCCAAGATCGGACTGGAGGGCGCGGGGACTGGGCCGGGGAGCTGTTTTTT.

This clone appeared a single time. This chain uses TRBV5-1 with TRBJ1-2, with 7 bases identical to TRBD1. V lost 6 bases, J lost 3 bases, and 11 bases stayed unmatched. The CDR3 is 15 amino acids. Looked up from germline, CDR1 is SGHRS and CDR2 is YFSETQ. DNA of the CDR3: TGCGCCAGCACCTCCGGGACAGCTAGCGACTATGGCTACACCTTC. It is translated as CASTSGTASDYGYTF.

The gene calls are TRBV12-5 and TRBJ2-1; 10 positions agree with TRBD1. Germline CDR1 and CDR2: LGHNT and FRNRAP. The CDR3 consists of 16 residues. With V trimmed by 1 base and J by 5 bases, 5 bases remained unmatched. CDR3 nucleotide sequence: TGTGCTAGTGGTTTGGACCGGGACAGGGGAAACAATGAGCAGTTCTTC. Residues: CASGLDRDRGNNEQFF.

In nucleotides, the CDR3 is TGTGCCAGCAGCTCCTCGGGTCAGGGTTCACCCCTCCACTTT. Translating gives CASSSSGQGSPLHF. The J gene is TRBJ1-6, the V gene TRBV2; weak D call: TRBD1 (5 bases). This CDR3 spans 14 amino acids. V lost 6 bases and J lost 9, with 15 bases in between. Germline CDR1 and CDR2: SNHLY and FYNNEI.

The V and J genes are TRBV30 and TRBJ2-7; maybe TRBD2 (6 bases). Germline loops: CDR1 GTSNPN, CDR2 SVGIG (reference sequence). Trimming took off 0 bases at V and 5 bases at J, with 14 bases between the two ends. The CDR3 is 14 amino acids. CDR3 in DNA: TGTGCCTGGAGTGTACCGGGAGTGATCGACGAGCAGTACTTC. Translation gives CAWSVPGVIDEQYF.

This chain's CDR3 is CASGRTGGNEKLFF. Written as DNA, the CDR3 is TGTGCTAGTGGTCGGACAGGAGGGAATGAAAAACTGTTTTTT. V gene TRBV12-5 combines with J gene TRBJ1-4; 7 nucleotides line up with TRBD1. CDR1 is LGHNT, CDR2 FRNRAP, per germline. V shed 5 bases and J 5 bases; nucleotides not matched to a gene: 5. This CDR3 is built from 14 residues.